This TCR beta chain emerged from a study of T cells during gluten challenge in celiac disease (dated by TCRdb to the late 2010s). For context, the study as a whole: For 7 challenge participants who showed a significant rise in HLA-DQ:gluten tetramer-binding T cells, paired single-cell TCR sequencing was carried out. On the Illumina MiSeq, paired-end 250 bp sequencing was performed for single-cell libraries and paired-end 300 bp sequencing was performed for bulk libraries. Blood was collected at baseline, day 6 and day 14 of the challenge, whereas duodenal biopsies were collected at baseline and day 14.

Receptors were amplified or captured by single-cell sequencing. Sequencing relied on an Illumina MiSeq. Three nested PCRs with multiplexed primers covering all TRA and TRB V genes were used to amplify paired single-cell TCR-alpha and TCR-beta sequences. On the study's bioinformatics: Selected pRESTO steps were used for read preprocessing, and IMGT/HighV-QUEST was used to assign V, D, J genes and CDR3 junctions. A single cell was kept only if the cell was a valid singleton with no more than three chains, each backed by 100 or more reads. Clonotypes were defined as identical paired TCR-alpha/beta nucleotide sequences, and negligible cross-contamination was indicated by cross-patient sharing of only roughly 0.2%. In samples with more than 20 cells, repertoire diversity was estimated using an undersampling-corrected Shannon index. Clones were called with MiXCR by TCRdb after fastp trimmed the public reads at Q25, and only in-frame beta chains were retained. Identical CDR3 proteins give one entry, which carries the most common genes and DNA. The authors' filters were not applied to this entry. For this sample there are about 600 distinct CDR3 sequences; under 50% appear just once. The top ten clonotypes cover less than 45% of the sample.

For blood cells, the gate was set on tetramer-binding CD4+ effector-memory gut-homing T cells, defined as CD3+, CD45RA-, CD62L- and integrin beta7+, with lineage markers excluded. A 14-day oral dietary gluten challenge was undertaken by treated celiac disease patients on a gluten-free diet so that recall of gluten-specific T cells could be studied. Cells were sorted on an Aria II cell sorter as single cells, and also in bulk when tetramer-positive cells were relatively numerous. Peripheral blood mononuclear cells were isolated using Ficoll density gradient centrifugation and were cryopreserved prior to staining. Thawed cells were stained with a pool of PE-conjugated HLA-DQ:gluten tetramers presenting immunodominant gluten epitopes before sorting of tetramer-binding CD4+ T cells. Blood samples underwent tetramer-based enrichment after HLA-DQ:gluten tetramer staining. Points on this clonotype: Base qualities were left out, and no much larger clone turns up one base away.

V loses 4 bases, J loses 6 bases, and the germline ends lie 7 bases apart. The CDR3 runs 12 residues from the cysteine to the phenylalanine. The entry retains the CDR3 DNA only, 36 bases that are in frame from base 1. From a lookup of the germline V gene (reference sequence), CDR1 and CDR2 are LNHDA and SQIVND. The study at large found these results: The circulating gluten-specific T cells hit their peak on day 6, and the day-6 repertoire seemed to be made up largely of expanded preexisting memory clonotypes. Clonal expansion rose on day 6, as shown by reduced sample-corrected Shannon diversity of circulating gluten-specific T cells. Across the 7 patients, 12-44% of single-cell TCR-alpha/beta clonotypes seen at the latest time point had also been present at baseline, compared with about 52-56% in the bulk data.

The material sequenced was gluten-specific CD4+ T cells sorted from blood using tetramers, taken at baseline or on day 6, 14 or 28 of gluten challenge (not recorded which). This TCR was sampled from a female donor with celiac disease. The rearrangement combines TRBV19 with TRBJ2-1; no confident D gene assignment can be made. The nucleotides read TGTGCCAGTAGTAGGTTTGTCAATGAGCAGTTCTTC. Translation gives CASSRFVNEQFF.